What follows are 10 T cell receptor beta chains derived from one specimen sequenced in a study of cytomegalovirus exposure and HLA in healthy donors. The PCR ran on 60 Vbeta and 13 Jbeta primers. Generated by immunoSEQ multiplex PCR, the TCRdb table keeps only in-frame clones and is missing some. Of 150,000 to 200,000 clones in the sample, over 60% were seen once. The sample comprised PBMCs. Receptor source: a man in his forties or fifties in good health and CMV-seronegative.

This clone was picked up one time. V is TRBV4-3 and J is TRBJ1-2; 8 bases line up with TRBD1. The germline V gene encodes CDR1 LGHNA and CDR2 YSLEER. After removal of 0 bases from V and 8 bases from J, the junction contained 11 bases not matched to a gene. This CDR3 contains 16 residues. DNA of the CDR3: TGCGCCAGCAGCCAAGATCAAGGCGGGACAGGAAGGGGCTACACCTTC. This encodes CASSQDQGGTGRGYTF.

The chain links TRBV6-6 to TRBJ2-5; D is possibly TRBD2 (5 bases). Per the germline V gene, CDR1 is MNHNY and CDR2 is SVGAGI (reference sequence). The length of the CDR3 is 12 residues. Trimming pared 7 bases from V and 5 bases from J, leaving 11 bases between. The CDR3 reads CASNQLGETQYF. The CDR3 region has the DNA TGTGCCAGCAATCAACTAGGCGAGACCCAGTACTTC.

The chain combines TRBV7-9 with TRBJ2-5; D is possibly TRBD2 (6 bases). Trimming removed 4 bases from V and 2 bases from J, with 14 bases in between. The CDR3 loop spans 15 amino acids. Germline lookup yields CDR1 SEHNR and CDR2 FQNEAQ (reference sequence). CDR3 nucleotide sequence: TGTGCCAGCAGCTCCTGGACTAACCGACAAGAGACCCAGTACTTC. Translating gives CASSSWTNRQETQYF.

The chain combines TRBV30 with TRBJ2-1; TRBD2 agrees at 10 bases. The CDR3 runs 14 residues. The germline CDR1 and CDR2 sequences are GTSNPN and SVGIG (reference sequence). Germline trimming cut 3 bases from V and 4 bases from J; bases unmatched to any gene: 3. CDR3 in amino acids: CAWSQTSGYNEQFF. In DNA form, the CDR3 reads TGTGCCTGGAGCCAGACTAGCGGGTACAATGAGCAGTTCTTC.

V is TRBV5-4 and J is TRBJ2-1, with 9 bases aligning to TRBD2. The CDR3 runs 16 residues. The junction had 15 bases not matched to a gene; V was cut back by 4 bases and J by 10 bases. Germline V lookup: CDR1 SGHNT, CDR2 YYREEE (reference sequence). CDR3: CASSAPGGGGAREQFF. The CDR3 region has the DNA TGTGCCAGCAGCGCCCCCGGGGGCGGGGGGGCGAGGGAGCAGTTCTTC.

This CDR3 is CASSEQGTETQYF. The CDR3 DNA reads as TGTGCCAGCAGCGAACAGGGGACAGAGACCCAGTACTTC. The V and J genes are TRBV7-7 and TRBJ2-5; 7 nucleotides agree with TRBD1. Germline V gene lookup returns CDR1 SSHAT and CDR2 FNYEAQ (reference sequence). J was trimmed by 4 bases and V by 5 bases; bases with no gene match: 4. The CDR3 is 13 amino acids.

This clone was seen a handful of times. The J gene is TRBJ2-7, the V gene TRBV19; 10 bases are shared with TRBD1. Germline loops: CDR1 LNHDA, CDR2 SQIVND (reference sequence). This CDR3 is 15 amino acids long. Losses at the gene ends were 5 bases for V and 3 bases for J; bases not matched to a gene: 7. The CDR3 nucleotides read TGTGCCAGTAGTTCTGGGACAGGGGCCTACTACGAGCAGTACTTC. Protein sequence: CASSSGTGAYYEQYF.

CDR3 nucleotides: TGTGCCTGGAGTGTAACCGGAAGCGGCACTGAAGCTTTCTTT. It encodes CAWSVTGSGTEAFF. The rearrangement links TRBV30 to TRBJ1-1; D not certain. V was trimmed by 0 bases and J by 4 bases, leaving 12 bases between them. In germline, CDR1 is GTSNPN, CDR2 SVGIG (reference sequence). The length of the CDR3 is 14 residues.

The sample holds one count of this clone. This chain links TRBV6-5 with TRBJ2-3, with 7 bases matching TRBD2. The J segment lost 2 bases and the V segment lost 6 bases, leaving 8 bases of the junction unmatched. The CDR3 sequence is 15 residues long. Germline V gives CDR1 MNHEY, CDR2 SVGAGI. Written as DNA, the CDR3 is TGTGCCAGCAGGGGGGAGGGGCTGAACACAGATACGCAGTATTTT. Protein product: CASRGEGLNTDTQYF.

The count of this clone is one. The rearrangement joins TRBV11-2 to TRBJ1-4; perhaps TRBD1 as D (5 bases). The CDR3 consists of 16 residues. The germline CDR1 and CDR2 sequences are SGHAT and FQNNGV. Trimming took 4 bases from V and 2 from J, leaving 14 bases between them. DNA for the CDR3: TGTGCCAGCAGCTCACTCGCCGGGACTACTAATGAAAAACTGTTTTTT. Amino acid sequence: CASSSLAGTTNEKLFF.